The next 9 T cell receptor beta chains were all read from a single sample in a study of HIV-infected patients and healthy controls (dated by TCRdb to the mid-2010s). Library preparation used 5' RACE. TCRdb lists the instrument as Illumina MiSeq. Using fastp trimming at Q25 and MiXCR clonotype assembly, TCRdb reanalyzed the public sequencing data and kept in-frame beta chains. Identical CDR3 proteins give one entry, which carries the most common genes and DNA. The sample data list about 67,000 distinct CDR3 sequences, and less than 20% of these were observed just once. The top ten clonotypes cover about 6% of the sample. Material: CD4+ T cells from blood. The receptor set was obtained from a human donor in good health.

The gene calls are TRBV29-1 and TRBJ1-1, with a weak D call TRBD1 (5 bases). Trimming cost V 7 bases and J 5 bases, with 14 bases left between them. The CDR3 extends over 12 amino acids. Germline assignment: CDR1 SQVTM and CDR2 ANQGSEA. CDR3 DNA: TGCAGCGCGGGACGGGGAAAAACTGAAGCTTTCTTT. Protein: CSAGRGKTEAFF.

The chain is built from TRBV5-6 and TRBJ2-3; D remains unclear. There are 16 residues in the CDR3. With 5 bases removed from V and 2 bases from J, the gap between germline ends came to 18 bases. CDR1 and CDR2 from the germline V gene are SGHDT and YYEEEE. CDR3 bases: TGTGCCAGCAGTTCTTCCGGTCACAAAAACACAGATACGCAGTATTTT. It is translated as CASSSSGHKNTDTQYF. Based on the CDR3 plus reference TRBV5-6 and TRBJ2-3, the full variable domain is DAGVTQSPTHLIKTRGQQVTLRCSPKSGHDTVSWYQQALGQGPQFIFQYYEEEERQRGNFPDRFSGHQFPNYSSELNVNALLLGDSALYLCASSSSGHKNTDTQYFGPGTRLTVL.

The CDR3 sequence: CASSLEDRIGEKLFF. For the CDR3, the DNA is TGTGCCAGCAGCTTAGAAGACAGGATAGGTGAAAAACTGTTTTTT. V is TRBV7-9 and J is TRBJ1-4, with D perhaps TRBD1 (6 bases). CDR1 SEHNR and CDR2 FQNEAQ come from the germline V gene (reference sequence). Between the trimmed V and J ends, which lost 1 base and 7 bases, there was a span of 13 bases. This CDR3 is built from 15 residues.

The chain is built from TRBV28 and TRBJ2-3, with D perhaps matching TRBD1 (5 bases). Looked up from germline, CDR1 is MDHEN and CDR2 is SYDVKM. This CDR3 has 13 residues. V lost 6 bases and J lost 5, with 12 bases in between. CDR3 in amino acids: CASRRQGLDTQYF. The CDR3 DNA follows: TGTGCCAGCAGGCGGCAGGGATTAGATACGCAGTATTTT.

The chain links TRBV7-2 to TRBJ2-1; D ambiguous. CDR3 size: 12 residues. Germline CDR1 and CDR2: SGHTA and FQGNSA. V dropped 4 bases and J dropped 9 bases, with 10 bases sitting between them. CDR3 sequence: CASSSYSTEQFF. The CDR3 region has the DNA TGTGCCAGCAGCTCCTATAGTACTGAGCAGTTCTTC.

The J gene is TRBJ2-7, the V gene TRBV19; D is undetermined. CDR1 LNHDA and CDR2 SQIVND come from the germline V gene (reference sequence). The CDR3 runs to 14 residues. The ends were cut back, 1 base at V and 6 bases at J, with 13 bases in the middle. CDR3 protein: CASSIGQPSAEQYF. The CDR3 DNA reads as TGTGCCAGTAGTATAGGGCAGCCGTCGGCCGAGCAGTACTTC.

This rearrangement joins TRBV13 to TRBJ1-5, with D possibly TRBD1 on 6 matching bases. This CDR3 is 13 amino acids long. V was cut by 4 bases and J by 7 bases, with 11 bases left in between. CDR1 PRHDT and CDR2 FYEKMQ come from the germline V gene (reference sequence). The CDR3 sequence: CASSSQGRQPQHF. As DNA, the CDR3 is TGTGCCAGCAGCTCCCAGGGGCGACAGCCCCAGCATTTT.

This clonotype was counted ten times or more. The rearrangement uses TRBV7-9 and TRBJ1-1; the D is unclear. The CDR3 is 12 amino acids. CDR1 is SEHNR and CDR2 is FQNEAQ in the germline V gene (reference sequence). Trimming pared 5 bases from V and 4 bases from J, leaving 8 bases between. This chain's CDR3 is CASSRVGTEAFF. CDR3 nucleotides: TGTGCCAGCAGCCGGGTTGGCACTGAAGCTTTCTTT.

This clonotype was recorded many times. The chain is built from TRBV10-3 and TRBJ2-1; 13 positions agree with TRBD2. V lost 6 bases and J lost 12; bases outside the gene matches: 8. The CDR3 is 14 residues long. The germline CDR1 and CDR2 sequences are ENHRY and SYGVKD. The CDR3 DNA reads as TGTGCCATCAGACGACTAGCGGGGGGCTCTGGGCAGTTCTTC. Its protein product is CAIRRLAGGSGQFF.